This T cell receptor beta chain was sequenced in a study of persistence of HIV-infected CD4 T cells. Overlapping HIV-1 Gag 15-mer peptides at approximately 0.96 ug per peptide per mL were used. CD40L-negative CD69-negative CD45RO-high memory CD4+ T cells were sorted as populations depleted of antigen-responding cells. The germline V gene has CDR1 LNHDA and CDR2 SQIVND (reference sequence). Trimming removed 7 bases at V and 10 bases at J, with 22 bases between. This CDR3 comprises 14 residues. Notes on this clone: Its antigen is undetermined.

The immunoSEQ assay was version 4, run in survey mode. The data were produced by immunoSEQ multiplex PCR, yet TCRdb's version contains in-frame clones alone and is incomplete. The table shows 30,000 to 45,000 clones, with around 83% occurring only once. This sequence was found in an adult with HIV. The donor label of this sample is uncertain. The chain links TRBV19 to TRBJ1-1; D is uncertain. The sequencing used cultured CD4+ T cells from PBMCs, collected from a patient who received antiretroviral therapy. The CDR3 region is CASNGETGVDGAFF. The CDR3 DNA reads TGTGCCAGTAACGGGGAAACCGGAGTAGATGGAGCTTTCTTT.